Below are 8 T cell receptor beta chains sequenced from a single sample in a study of shared clonotypes between healthy human individuals. The repertoire was sequenced with immunoSEQ multiplex PCR; TCRdb's copy has only in-frame clones and lacks some. The data hold about 1.5 million clones, with nearly 99% observed a single time. Input material: naive CD4+ T cells sorted from blood. Documented subset: CD45RA+ positively selected. These TCRs come from a young man in good health.

The chain employs TRBV28 and TRBJ2-5, with a weak D call TRBD2 (6 bases). This CDR3 has 12 residues. Trimming stripped 8 bases from V and 5 bases from J, with 12 bases between. Germline CDR1 and CDR2: MDHEN and SYDVKM. In DNA, the CDR3 is TGTGCCAGCGGAGGGGTTTTGGAGACCCAGTACTTC. Its translation: CASGGVLETQYF.

This sequence joins TRBV18 and TRBJ1-4, with D possibly TRBD1 on 6 matching bases. The CDR3 sequence is 16 residues long. Germline lookup yields CDR1 KGHSH and CDR2 LQKENI. Between the trimmed V and J ends, which lost 3 bases and 6 bases, there was a span of 17 bases. The CDR3 sequence: CASSPQPEQGYEKLFF. CDR3 DNA: TGTGCCAGCTCACCGCAACCGGAACAGGGCTATGAAAAACTGTTTTTT.

The table lists this clone with a count of one. The V and J genes are TRBV6-5 and TRBJ1-4, with D uncertain. Germline V CDR1 and CDR2: MNHEY, SVGAGI. The ends were cut back, 2 bases at V and 1 base at J, with 11 bases in the middle. This CDR3 region has 16 residues. The CDR3 loop is CASSYDSTVTNEKLFF. The CDR3 bases are TGTGCCAGCAGTTACGACTCCACAGTAACTAATGAAAAACTGTTTTTT.

V usage is TRBV30 and J usage is TRBJ1-5, with a possible D match to TRBD1 (5 bases). Trimming took 5 bases from V and 4 from J, leaving 12 bases between them. The CDR3 is 13 residues long. Germline V gene lookup returns CDR1 GTSNPN and CDR2 SVGIG (reference sequence). DNA of the CDR3: TGTGCCTGGGATGGGGGTTCGAATCAGCCCCAGCATTTT. This translates into CAWDGGSNQPQHF.

As concerns this clone: This same CDR3 is encoded by further DNA sequences in the sample. This chain uses TRBV7-6 with TRBJ2-3, with D maybe TRBD1 (6 bases). This CDR3 has 16 residues. The germline CDR1 and CDR2 sequences are SGHVS and FNYEAQ. The germline V and J ends were trimmed by 1 base and 0 bases, with 11 bases remaining between them. The CDR3 sequence: CASSLGSRGSTDTQYF. The CDR3 DNA is TGTGCCAGCAGCTTAGGCTCGAGGGGGAGCACAGATACGCAGTATTTT.

The rearrangement joins TRBV21-1 to TRBJ2-1. TRBV21-1 is listed as a pseudogene. The CDR3 contains 18 residues. The CDR3 region is CASSLVDPGASSYNEQFF. Here the CDR3 DNA reads TGTGCCAGCAGTCTGGTGGATCCGGGCGCCAGCTCCTACAATGAGCAGTTCTTC.

The chain joins TRBV29-1 to TRBJ1-2; D is uncertain. The CDR3 loop spans 15 amino acids. Between the trimmed V and J ends, which lost 0 bases and 4 bases, there was a span of 15 bases. The germline gives CDR1 SQVTM, CDR2 ANQGSEA. Here the CDR3 DNA reads TGCAGCGTTGAAGATCGAAGGGATCCCCCCTATGGCTACACCTTC. Its protein is CSVEDRRDPPYGYTF.

J is TRBJ1-5 and V is TRBV7-6; D is possibly TRBD1 (5 bases). Looked up from germline, CDR1 is SGHVS and CDR2 is FNYEAQ. Trimming took off 1 base at V and 1 base at J, with 14 bases between the two ends. The CDR3 is 17 residues long. The CDR3: CASSLGVRGSSNQPQHF. In DNA, the CDR3 is TGTGCCAGCAGCTTAGGCGTCCGGGGCTCGAGCAATCAGCCCCAGCATTTT.